This T cell receptor beta chain is from a study of identical twins. Study observations and caveats: Memory repertoires lacked the insertion deficit that abundant cord blood beta clonotypes showed. Models underpredicted monozygotic twin sharing of out-of-frame TCR alpha.

Remarks on this clonotype: The antigen is unknown.

TCRdb re-analysed the 5' RACE reads in MiXCR, keeping a single row per CDR3 protein. The sample lists about 190,000 distinct CDR3 sequences; more than 15% were seen once. Trimming removed 2 bases at V and 2 bases at J, with 11 bases between. The CDR3 is made up of 15 amino acids. These data also featured in a second study, about T cells expressing NK-cell markers. That report adds: Sorting was limited to alpha-beta TCR-expressing T cells with an anti-gamma-delta TCR antibody in several experiments.

V usage is TRBV12-3 or TRBV12-4 and J usage is TRBJ2-3; D may be TRBD1 (6 bases). This TCR came from a young woman in good health. Input material: CD8+ T cells sorted from blood. The DNA of the CDR3 is TGTGCCAGCAGTTTAAAACAGGGATACACAGATACGCAGTATTTT. It translates to CASSLKQGYTDTQYF.